This TCR beta chain was documented in a study of identical twins. MiXCR, run by TCRdb on the 5' RACE reads, gives a single entry per CDR3 protein. The data show 450,000 or so distinct CDR3 sequences, 11% to 15% seen once. The CDR3 sequence is 15 residues long. V lost 6 bases and J lost 7, with 19 bases in between. Germline V lookup: CDR1 MRHNA, CDR2 SNTAGT. These data were also reused for a study on yellow fever vaccine responses in identical twins.

The source of this sequence is a woman aged 18-29 years in good health. The material sequenced was CD4+ T cells sorted from blood. This chain links TRBV6-4 with TRBJ2-4; D call uncertain. The CDR3 reads CASRNPSGALNIQYF. In DNA, the CDR3 is TGTGCCAGCAGAAACCCTTCCGGCGCTCTGAACATTCAGTACTTC.